A single sample is the source of the 14 T cell receptor beta chains below, sequenced in a study of technical replicates of blood from a handful of donors (dated by TCRdb to between 2016 and 2019). Library method: the immunoSEQ multiplex PCR assay. TCRdb carries this immuneACCESS record with in-frame sequences only. Its versions omit some clonotypes, under half of them owing to an unresolved V gene in the studies checked, with the rest unexplained. The sample contains under 85,000 clones, roughly 91% of them found a single time. Over 0.35% of the sample is taken by the ten largest. Source material: T cells isolated from PBMCs. The receptors were gathered from a human donor in good health.

This chain uses TRBV19 with TRBJ1-1; D not certain. The V end lost 2 bases, the J end lost 7 bases, and 11 bases lay between the germline ends. The CDR3 runs 13 residues. The germline V gene encodes CDR1 LNHDA and CDR2 SQIVND (reference sequence). CDR3 nucleotides: TGTGCCAGTAGTATATACCTGTCGGGTGAAGCTTTCTTT. Translating it yields CASSIYLSGEAFF.

The chain joins TRBV7-2 to TRBJ2-7, with 7 bases fitting TRBD2. J lost 3 bases, V lost 5 bases, and 10 bases had no gene match. This CDR3 is 15 amino acids long. Germline lookup yields CDR1 SGHTA and CDR2 FQGNSA. CDR3 in amino acids: CASSNGGTGLYEQYF. The CDR3 region has the DNA TGTGCCAGCAGCAACGGGGGGACTGGCCTCTACGAGCAGTACTTC.

This chain connects TRBV30 to TRBJ2-7; maybe TRBD1 (6 bases). The CDR3 is 12 residues long. Germline CDR1 GTSNPN, CDR2 SVGIG (reference sequence). The germline V and J ends were trimmed by 3 bases and 6 bases, with 12 bases remaining between them. CDR3 in amino acids: CAWRLQGSEQYF. CDR3 coding DNA: TGTGCCTGGAGACTTCAGGGGTCCGAGCAGTACTTC.

The chain combines TRBV28 with TRBJ1-1; no definite D call. The CDR3 totals 14 residues. From germline, CDR1 is MDHEN and CDR2 SYDVKM. For the CDR3, the DNA is TGTGTCTCCTTTCCCGTCGAGCCCAACACTGAAGCTTTCTTT. The encoded protein is CVSFPVEPNTEAFF. Using reference TRBV28 and TRBJ1-1 for the parts outside the CDR3, the full variable domain is DVKVTQSSRYLVKRTGEKVFLECVQDMDHENMFWYRQDPGLGLRLIYFSYDVKMKEKGDIPEGYSVSREKKERFSLILESASTNQTSMYLCVSFPVEPNTEAFFGQGTRLTVV.

J is TRBJ1-2 and V is TRBV30; D not certain. CDR3 length: 11 residues. Trimming removed 6 bases from V and 8 bases from J, with 13 bases in between. Germline assignment: CDR1 GTSNPN and CDR2 SVGIG (reference sequence). For the CDR3, the DNA is TGTGCCTGCTCCGCCGGGGAAGGCTACACCTTC. Protein product: CACSAGEGYTF.

The V gene is TRBV5-1, the J gene TRBJ2-7; 9 nucleotides agree with TRBD1. V dropped 0 bases and J dropped 4; count of bases not matched to a gene: 5. Germline CDR1 SGHRS, CDR2 YFSETQ. The CDR3 has 15 residues. DNA for the CDR3: TGCGCCAGCAGCTTGGAAGGGACAGGGATTTACGAGCAGTACTTC. Amino acid sequence: CASSLEGTGIYEQYF.

The chain joins TRBV5-8 to TRBJ1-4; 9 bases are a match to TRBD1. The CDR3 covers 14 residues. V lost 4 bases to trimming and J lost 8 bases; unmatched junction nucleotides: 6. The germline V gene encodes CDR1 SGHTS and CDR2 YDEGEE. CDR3 in DNA: TGTGCCAGCAGCGAGGACAGGGGATACGAAAAACTGTTTTTT. Residues: CASSEDRGYEKLFF.

The chain couples TRBV11-3 to TRBJ2-2, with D tentatively TRBD1 (6 bases). Germline V gene data show CDR1 as SGHNT and CDR2 as YENEEA. The CDR3 consists of 15 residues. V lost 3 bases to trimming and J lost 4 bases, with 12 bases between them. CDR3 bases: TGTGCCAGCAGCTTCAGGGGAAGTGGCACCGGGGAGCTGTTTTTT. Protein product: CASSFRGSGTGELFF.

V is TRBV7-9 and J is TRBJ2-7, with a possible D match to TRBD1 (6 bases). The CDR3 loop spans 16 amino acids. CDR1 SEHNR and CDR2 FQNEAQ come from the germline V gene (reference sequence). V lost 4 bases, J lost 0 bases, and 16 bases lay in between. DNA of the CDR3: TGTGCCAGCAGCTCCCCCGGGACACCCAGCTCCTACGAGCAGTACTTC. It codes for CASSSPGTPSSYEQYF.

The chain links TRBV10-3 to TRBJ2-3; TRBD1 matches 9 bases. V dropped 0 bases and J dropped 4; count of bases not matched to a gene: 8. Germline assignment: CDR1 ENHRY and CDR2 SYGVKD. The CDR3 runs to 17 residues. This CDR3 reads CAISESAGTGRSDTQYF. The CDR3 bases are TGTGCCATCAGTGAGTCGGCCGGGACAGGGAGGTCAGATACGCAGTATTTT.

This clone was observed a single time. The rearrangement links TRBV7-6 to TRBJ2-3; possibly TRBD2 for D (6 bases). Trimming cost V 6 bases and J 0 bases, with 19 bases left between them. The length of the CDR3 is 17 residues. Germline assignment: CDR1 SGHVS and CDR2 FNYEAQ. The CDR3, as DNA: TGTGCCAGCAGTTACTACCTAACCGGGACTAGCACAGATACGCAGTATTTT. It yields the protein CASSYYLTGTSTDTQYF.

The V and J genes are TRBV25-1 and TRBJ2-5; tentatively, D is TRBD2 (5 bases). This CDR3 contains 15 residues. With 7 bases removed from V and 0 bases from J, the gap between germline ends came to 15 bases. Germline V lookup: CDR1 MGHDK, CDR2 SYGVNS. DNA for the CDR3: TGTGCCAGCAATGGCGGGCACACAAACCAAGAGACCCAGTACTTC. Translating gives CASNGGHTNQETQYF. The full variable domain, its missing parts supplied by reference TRBV25-1 and TRBJ2-5, is EADIYQTPRYLVIGTGKKITLECSQTMGHDKMYWYQQDPGMELHLIHYSYGVNSTEKGDLSSESTVSRIRTEHFPLTLESARPSHTSQYLCASNGGHTNQETQYFGPGTRLLVL.

V usage is TRBV9 and J usage is TRBJ1-2; 9 nucleotides line up with TRBD1. Per germline, CDR1 SGDLS and CDR2 YYNGEE. The CDR3 has 14 amino acids. The trim removed 4 bases at V and 6 bases at J, leaving 7 bases unmatched. CDR3 loop: CASSRDRDINGYTF. The CDR3 region has the DNA TGTGCCAGCAGCAGGGACAGGGATATCAATGGCTACACCTTC.

This chain links TRBV7-8 with TRBJ1-3; D gene ambiguous. This CDR3 has 15 residues. Germline V CDR1 and CDR2: SGHVS, FQNEAQ. V was shortened by 5 bases and J by 0 bases, with 11 bases between the two germline ends. CDR3 amino acids: CASSPRTSSGNTIYF. The CDR3 DNA is TGTGCCAGCAGCCCCCGAACCAGCTCTGGAAACACCATATATTTT.